Sequencing of this T cell receptor (beta chain) was carried out in a study of T cell changes during pregnancy in multiple sclerosis. The method was immunoSEQ multiplex PCR; TCRdb's version includes in-frame clones alone and lacks a portion of them. The top ten hold about 0.41% of the sample, which has approximately 35,000 clones, roughly 90% seen once. The germline V and J ends were trimmed by 6 bases and 0 bases, with 17 bases remaining between them. The CDR3 is 15 residues long. The germline V gene encodes CDR1 SQVTM and CDR2 ANQGSEA. This clone was counted a single time. This TCR came from a female donor in good health, enrolled as a control in a pregnancy study. This chain joins TRBV29-1 and TRBJ1-1, with a possible D match to TRBD1 (5 bases). The material sequenced was CD4+ T cells from peripheral blood mononuclear cells, taken in the second trimester of pregnancy. CDR3 bases: TGCAGCGTCGATACGGGGGTAGGGATGAACACTGAAGCTTTCTTT. Protein: CSVDTGVGMNTEAFF.